This is a list of T cell receptor beta chains from one sample in a study of T cell responses to AZD1222 COVID-19 vaccine. Clones were sequenced by immunoSEQ multiplex PCR, and TCRdb holds only the in-frame ones, with some missing. This sample has around 50,000 clones, with about 86% found just once. The sample here was peripheral blood, taken on day 0 of AZD1222 vaccination. Receptor source: an adult in good health. Each CDR3 is given with its conserved first and last residue. Fields, in order: V gene, J gene, CDR3 protein.

v_call: TRBV18; j_call: TRBJ2-5; cdr3_aa: CASSQGILETQYF
v_call: TRBV24-1; j_call: TRBJ1-1; cdr3_aa: CATSETGGSEAFF
v_call: TRBV29-1; j_call: TRBJ2-1; cdr3_aa: CSARRGQGPNEQFF
v_call: TRBV4-2; j_call: TRBJ1-4; cdr3_aa: CASSQSSGTGLEKLFF
v_call: TRBV4-3; j_call: TRBJ1-3; cdr3_aa: CASSQDLGGPRNTIYF
v_call: TRBV7-2; j_call: TRBJ2-5; cdr3_aa: CASSLAGGPSETQYF
v_call: TRBV6-5; j_call: TRBJ1-3; cdr3_aa: CASSRDRGSGNTIYF
v_call: TRBV7-6; j_call: TRBJ2-5; cdr3_aa: CASSRTIQETQYF
v_call: TRBV3-1/TRBV3-2; j_call: TRBJ1-4; cdr3_aa: CASSPQRAGPWATNEKLFF
v_call: TRBV9; j_call: TRBJ2-1; cdr3_aa: CASSVVGMGGDEQFF
v_call: TRBV6-2/TRBV6-3; j_call: TRBJ1-6; cdr3_aa: CASSQVENSPLHF
v_call: TRBV18; j_call: TRBJ1-6; cdr3_aa: CASSPNSVSPLHF
v_call: TRBV4-2; j_call: TRBJ1-6; cdr3_aa: CASSRGQGNDSPLHF
v_call: TRBV28; j_call: TRBJ2-2; cdr3_aa: CASNQRLVFFTGELFF
v_call: TRBV6-5; j_call: TRBJ1-3; cdr3_aa: CASRRATSGNTIYF
v_call: TRBV10-1; j_call: TRBJ2-7; cdr3_aa: CASSTMTDYEQYF
v_call: TRBV28; j_call: TRBJ1-5; cdr3_aa: CASSFLGGRKPQHF
v_call: TRBV14; j_call: TRBJ1-6; cdr3_aa: CASSQDYRTALNSPLHF
v_call: TRBV15; j_call: TRBJ1-2; cdr3_aa: CATSKAGQGASYGYTF
v_call: TRBV9; j_call: TRBJ2-1; cdr3_aa: CASSVAGSYNEQFF
v_call: TRBV19; j_call: TRBJ2-1; cdr3_aa: CASSFSTSNEQFF
v_call: TRBV5-4; j_call: TRBJ1-4; cdr3_aa: CASRSGGPNEKLFF
v_call: TRBV7-8; j_call: TRBJ2-7; cdr3_aa: CASSSTLTGEAYEQYF
v_call: TRBV15; j_call: TRBJ2-2; cdr3_aa: CATSSPGGVRTGELFF
v_call: TRBV5-5; j_call: TRBJ1-5; cdr3_aa: CASSSSTGNLGQPQHF
v_call: TRBV6-2/TRBV6-3; j_call: TRBJ1-3; cdr3_aa: CASSSVTVGNTIYF
v_call: TRBV27; j_call: TRBJ1-5; cdr3_aa: CASKVGNQPQHF
v_call: TRBV10-1; j_call: TRBJ2-2; cdr3_aa: CASSQRTRTGELFF
v_call: TRBV19; j_call: TRBJ2-5; cdr3_aa: CASNSGETQYF
v_call: TRBV11-2; j_call: TRBJ1-6; cdr3_aa: CASSLGSRVDSPLHF
v_call: TRBV15; j_call: TRBJ2-1; cdr3_aa: CATSRTRGVDEQFF
v_call: TRBV19; j_call: TRBJ2-5; cdr3_aa: CASSIQVQETQYF
v_call: TRBV27; j_call: TRBJ2-2; cdr3_aa: CASSPGLAGVGELFF
v_call: TRBV10-1; j_call: TRBJ2-7; cdr3_aa: CASSENRRYEQYF
v_call: TRBV18; j_call: TRBJ1-1; cdr3_aa: CASSPTTGSTEAFF
v_call: TRBV18; j_call: TRBJ1-5; cdr3_aa: CASEGSISQPQHF
v_call: TRBV27; j_call: TRBJ1-4; cdr3_aa: CASSLRGGRNEKLFF
v_call: TRBV6-6; j_call: TRBJ1-1; cdr3_aa: CASSYGSRTNTEAFF
v_call: TRBV3-1/TRBV3-2; j_call: TRBJ1-2; cdr3_aa: CASASGAGGSYGYTF
v_call: TRBV28; j_call: TRBJ2-1; cdr3_aa: CASSPPGGKINEQFF
v_call: TRBV10-2; j_call: TRBJ2-3; cdr3_aa: CASRNYISTDTQYF
v_call: TRBV3-1/TRBV3-2; j_call: TRBJ1-5; cdr3_aa: CASSQEPGINQPQHF
v_call: TRBV6-1; j_call: TRBJ1-5; cdr3_aa: CASSEWGQGGNQPQHF
v_call: TRBV12-3/TRBV12-4; j_call: TRBJ1-2; cdr3_aa: CASSYDRDYGYTF
v_call: TRBV5-8; j_call: TRBJ2-1; cdr3_aa: CASSLWAGEYEQFF
v_call: TRBV28; j_call: TRBJ1-6; cdr3_aa: CASSLDRVNSPLHF
v_call: TRBV6-6; j_call: TRBJ2-7; cdr3_aa: CASASGRYEQYF
v_call: TRBV29-1; j_call: TRBJ2-3; cdr3_aa: CSVDLHPSGVGTDTQYF
v_call: TRBV9; j_call: TRBJ2-7; cdr3_aa: CASSVGGGQLNKQYF
v_call: TRBV7-9; j_call: TRBJ1-1; cdr3_aa: CASSGRRNTEAFF
v_call: TRBV12-5; j_call: TRBJ2-2; cdr3_aa: CASRDRGLGTGELFF
v_call: TRBV11-2; j_call: TRBJ1-1; cdr3_aa: CASTTPQGGSMNTEAFF
v_call: TRBV6-1; j_call: TRBJ2-5; cdr3_aa: CASSDGRKETQYF
v_call: TRBV4-2; j_call: TRBJ1-3; cdr3_aa: CASSQERLGDGRLSSGNTIYF